This TCR beta chain derives from a study of PD-L1 blockade in urothelial cancer. Study as a whole: A median blood sample held roughly 150,000 T cells and tens of thousands of unique TCRs.

This CDR3 contains 15 residues. The V segment lost 8 bases and the J segment 4 bases; nucleotides outside the gene matches: 9. Germline values: CDR1 SNHLY, CDR2 FYNNEI. Each patient gave between 1 and 8 samples, pretreatment and on-treatment. TCRdb's copy holds only in-frame clones and misses some; the assay was immunoSEQ multiplex PCR. In the table there are fewer than 35,000 clones, more than 75% of which are singletons. The origin of this receptor is a man in his forties or fifties with urothelial cancer. J is TRBJ2-2 and V is TRBV2; 8 bases are shared with TRBD1. The material was PBMCs, obtained around atezolizumab (anti-PD-L1) treatment. The CDR3 loop reads CASEFAGGPTGELFF. CDR3 coding DNA: TGTGCCAGCGAGTTTGCAGGGGGCCCCACCGGGGAGCTGTTTTTT.